This T cell receptor (beta chain) was documented in a study of graft-versus-host responses after intestinal transplantation. CDR1 and CDR2 from the germline V gene are LNHNV and YYDKDF (reference sequence). The CDR3 consists of 15 residues. Post-reaction, proliferating CD3+CD4+ and CD3+CD8+ responders (CFSE-low) were sorted. Libraries were prepared by immunoSEQ multiplex PCR; TCRdb keeps only in-frame clonotypes and omits some of them. The sample has 20,000 to 30,000 clones, 40% seen once; the top ten hold about 0.66%. Sequenced material: alloreactive CD4+ T cells from a mixed lymphocyte reaction culture, taken before intestinal transplant. Noted subset: CFSE-low proliferating T cells sorted from approximately 6-day pre-transplant mixed lymphocyte reaction (GvH or HvG direction). This rearrangement joins TRBV15 to TRBJ2-5, with a possible D match to TRBD1 (8 bases). The end of the DNA fits TRBJ2-7 better, so the J call may be wrong. The clonotype comes from a human patient who received an intestinal transplant. The CDR3 region is CATSREQGGTYEQYF. Written as DNA, the CDR3 is TGTGCCACCAGCAGAGAACAGGGGGGGACCTACGAGCAGTACTTC.